This TCR beta chain came from a study of technical replicates of blood from four donors. V gave up 0 bases and J gave up 0 bases, with 6 bases separating them. This CDR3 comprises 14 residues. The germline CDR1 and CDR2 sequences are SGHRS and YFSETQ. Produced via immunoSEQ multiplex PCR; TCRdb's table is partial and in-frame only. The repertoire holds some 58,000 clones, with about 93% as singletons. Sequences were obtained from T cells isolated from PBMCs. This clonotype originated in a human donor in good health. The chain couples TRBV5-1 to TRBJ1-1; D not resolved. The CDR3, as DNA: TGCGCCAGCAGCTTGGGTCCCATGAACACTGAAGCTTTCTTT. Its translation: CASSLGPMNTEAFF.